One and the same sample provided the 2 T cell receptor beta chains below, sequenced in a study of T cells in Graves' hyperthyroidism and ophthalmopathy. Amplified TCR beta CDR3 regions came from RNA transcripts. First-round RT-PCR of the TCR CDR3 relied on the HTBI primer set. MiXCR, run by TCRdb on the multiplex PCR reads, gives a single entry per CDR3 protein. The data hold about 530,000 distinct CDR3 sequences, with 17% observed a single time. Material: blood. The receptor source for this set is a woman younger than 35 with Graves' ophthalmopathy.

The chain links TRBV19 to TRBJ2-3; no reliable D call. Germline CDR1 reads LNHDA; CDR2 reads SQIVND (reference sequence). Trimming shortened V by 2 bases and J by 6 bases, and 12 bases separated the two germline ends. CDR3 length: 14 amino acids. The CDR3 DNA sequence: TGTGCCAGTAGTATATCGGGCCCCCCGGATACGCAGTATTTT. Residues: CASSISGPPDTQYF.

Ten or more counts support this clonotype. This rearrangement joins TRBV11-2 to TRBJ2-7, with D tentatively TRBD2 (5 bases). The germline gives CDR1 SGHAT, CDR2 FQNNGV. Between the trimmed V and J ends, which lost 7 bases and 2 bases, there was a span of 12 bases. The CDR3 is 13 amino acids. Written as DNA, the CDR3 is TGTGCCAGCAACGAAGACGGGGCCTACGAGCAGTACTTC. Protein: CASNEDGAYEQYF.